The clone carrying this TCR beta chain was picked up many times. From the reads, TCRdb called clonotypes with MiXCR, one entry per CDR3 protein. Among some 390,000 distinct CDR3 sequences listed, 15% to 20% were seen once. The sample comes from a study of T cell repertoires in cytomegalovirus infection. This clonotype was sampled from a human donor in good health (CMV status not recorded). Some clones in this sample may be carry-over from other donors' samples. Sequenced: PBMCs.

The CDR3 spells CASSSTWAGPEGNEQFF. DNA of the CDR3: TGTGCCAGCAGTTCCACCTGGGCGGGGCCCGAGGGGAATGAGCAGTTCTTC. The V gene is TRBV7-6, the J gene TRBJ2-1; the D gene is possibly TRBD2 (6 bases). The V end was cut by 6 bases, the J end by 7 bases, with 25 bases between. Germline V lookup: CDR1 SGHVS, CDR2 FNYEAQ. The CDR3 has 17 residues.